This T cell receptor (beta chain) was documented in a study of T-cell reconstitution after alpha-beta-depleted transplantation in children (dated by TCRdb to the mid-2010s). Concerning the study at large: The study quantitatively tracked T-cell immune reconstitution after TCRalphabeta/CD19-depleted allogeneic hematopoietic cell transplantation in children using TCR repertoire profiling.

Receptors were amplified or captured by PCR. The reads were generated on an Illumina HiSeq 2500. TCR library preparation used molecular barcoding, with unique molecular identifiers applied to normalize quantification of the TCRbeta repertoire. The public reads were reanalyzed by TCRdb: fastp trimming at Q25, MiXCR alignment, in-frame beta chains only. One record per CDR3 amino acid sequence lists the most common genes and DNA. Across this sample there are nearly 200,000 distinct CDR3 sequences, with roughly 6.5% seen only once. The ten largest clones add up to approximately 4.1% of the sample. From its cysteine to its phenylalanine, the CDR3 spans 12 amino acids. This entry keeps only the CDR3 DNA: 36 bases, framed from base 1. The germline V gene specifies SGHRS as CDR1 and YFSETQ as CDR2. V is reduced by 0 bases and J by 11 bases, leaving a spacing of 9 bases between them. Summary of the overall study and its limitations: The apparently early alphabetaT-cell count recovery about two months after transplant was reportedly dependent on only several hundred rapidly expanded clones derived from non-depleted graft cells. The high TCRbeta diversity at day 60 in some patients was ascribed to recipient T cells and intrathymic progenitors that had survived conditioning. The frequencies of hyperexpanded clones fell over the following months, and after one year, T-cell counts and TCRbeta diversity were mostly attributed to newly produced T cells.

What the treatment or condition label conveys for this sample: allogeneic hematopoietic cell transplantation with graft depleted of TCRalphabeta T cells and CD19 B cells. Transplant recipients were children who received TCRalphabeta/CD19-depleted allogeneic hematopoietic cell grafts. This clonotype came up many times. What this receptor recognizes is not known. Per-base qualities were not stored, and no clone one base away is much larger. Here the sequenced sample was PBMCs, taken before TCRalphabeta/CD19-depleted stem cell transplant. The sequence joins TRBV5-1 to TRBJ2-1, with the D assignment possibly TRBD1 or TRBD2, given 5 matching bases for each. This sequence was found in a girl less than two years old with combined immunodeficiency, due to receive a stem cell transplant. In nucleotides, the sequence is TGCGCCAGCAGCTTGGGGGGGATACAGCAGTTCTTC. The resulting protein is CASSLGGIQQFF.